The 20 T cell receptor beta chains presented below share a single source sample, sequenced in a study of blood T cell repertoires in COVID-19. Measured with immunoSEQ multiplex PCR; TCRdb has only the in-frame clones, and not every one. The sample includes around 75,000 clones, 90% of them seen just once. Input material: peripheral blood. Every receptor here comes from a man aged 45-65 years with acute or convalescent COVID-19.

V usage is TRBV5-8 and J usage is TRBJ1-4, with no clear D. CDR1 is SGHTS and CDR2 is YDEGEE in the germline V gene. Trimming left V 0 bases short and J 0 bases short, with 3 bases between. This CDR3 has 14 amino acids. In nucleotides, the CDR3 is TGTGCCAGCAGCTTGGACACAACTAATGAAAAACTGTTTTTT. The encoded protein is CASSLDTTNEKLFF.

The V and J genes are TRBV30 and TRBJ1-2; tentative D call: TRBD1 (6 bases). V gave up 1 base and J gave up 3 bases, with 9 bases separating them. Germline CDR1 and CDR2: GTSNPN and SVGIG (reference sequence). This CDR3 is built from 13 residues. In DNA, the CDR3 is TGTGCCTGGAGTGCCTCAGGGGACTATGGCTACACCTTC. Protein: CAWSASGDYGYTF.

The chain links TRBV30 to TRBJ1-2; the match to TRBD1 covers 8 bases. The CDR3 totals 15 residues. With 2 bases clipped from V and 4 bases from J, the junction kept 9 bases outside the gene matches. The germline gives CDR1 GTSNPN, CDR2 SVGIG (reference sequence). The CDR3 spells CAWSPIGQGVYGYTF. CDR3 nucleotide sequence: TGTGCCTGGAGTCCAATCGGACAGGGAGTCTATGGCTACACCTTC.

This chain connects TRBV6-5 to TRBJ2-7; D possibly corresponds to TRBD1 (6 bases). The CDR3 sequence is 14 residues long. Germline CDR1 is MNHEY and CDR2 is SVGAGI. The V and J ends lost 5 bases and 3 bases respectively, with 14 bases between them. CDR3 loop: CASSQQGVNYEQYF. The CDR3 region has the DNA TGTGCCAGCAGTCAACAGGGAGTCAACTACGAGCAGTACTTC.

This clone was seen a handful of times. A junction end diverges from the germline sequence, so it may reflect a read error. The rearrangement uses TRBV5-5 and TRBJ2-1; the match to TRBD2 covers 12 bases. Germline V gene sequence: CDR1 SGHKS, CDR2 YYEKEE (reference sequence). The CDR3 has 17 residues. CDR3 amino acids: CASCFRLAGAPYNEQFF. CDR3 DNA sequence: TGTGCCAGCTGCTTTCGACTAGCGGGAGCCCCCTACAATGAGCAGTTCTTC.

V is TRBV9 and J is TRBJ2-1, with 11 bases lining up with TRBD2. Germline CDR1 reads SGDLS; CDR2 reads YYNGEE. V lost 1 base to trimming and J lost 6 bases; unmatched junction nucleotides: 3. The CDR3 has 15 residues. The DNA of the CDR3 is TGTGCCAGCAGCGTATTCCTAGCGGGAGGCAATGAGCAGTTCTTC. It yields the protein CASSVFLAGGNEQFF.

The chain is built from TRBV18 and TRBJ2-7; 11 bases agree with TRBD2. The J segment lost 4 bases and the V segment lost 1 base, leaving 3 bases of the junction unmatched. The CDR3 has 15 amino acids. CDR1 KGHSH and CDR2 LQKENI come from the germline V gene. The CDR3 protein is CASSPLLAGAYEQYF. CDR3 bases: TGTGCCAGCTCACCACTACTAGCGGGAGCTTACGAGCAGTACTTC.

The rearrangement uses TRBV11-3 and TRBJ2-2; 9 bases align to TRBD1. The CDR3 is 15 residues long. The germline gives CDR1 SGHNT, CDR2 YENEEA. The V and J ends lost 3 bases and 6 bases, in that order; junction bases with no gene match: 5. The CDR3 DNA reads as TGTGCCAGCAGCTTCGGGGACAGGGCGGCCGGGGAGCTGTTTTTT. This sequence encodes CASSFGDRAAGELFF. Complete variable domain (other parts from reference TRBV11-3 and TRBJ2-2): EAGVVQSPRYKIIEKKQPVAFWCNPISGHNTLYWYLQNLGQGPELLIRYENEEAVDDSQLPKDRFSAERLKGVDSTLKIQPAELGDSAVYLCASSFGDRAAGELFFGEGSRLTVL.

The rearrangement joins TRBV19 to TRBJ2-2; TRBD2 agrees at 12 bases. V dropped 7 bases and J dropped 6; count of bases not matched to a gene: 9. The CDR3 is 16 amino acids. Per germline, CDR1 LNHDA and CDR2 SQIVND (reference sequence). In nucleotides, the CDR3 is TGTGCCAGTAACGCCAGACTAGCGGGAGTTCCCGGGGAGCTGTTTTTT. Protein: CASNARLAGVPGELFF.

V usage is TRBV15 and J usage is TRBJ1-2; D unresolved. The CDR3 runs to 13 residues. Trimming removed 3 bases from V and 4 bases from J, with 9 bases in between. Per germline, CDR1 LNHNV and CDR2 YYDKDF (reference sequence). The CDR3: CATSSMGGYGYTF. The CDR3 DNA reads TGTGCCACCAGCAGTATGGGAGGCTATGGCTACACCTTC.

This chain joins TRBV11-3 and TRBJ1-4; 10 bases line up with TRBD1. Germline loops: CDR1 SGHNT, CDR2 YENEEA. The CDR3 extends over 15 amino acids. J gave up 8 bases and V 3 bases, and 6 bases lay outside the gene matches. The CDR3 DNA reads TGTGCCAGCAGCTTCAGAGGGACAGGGGACGAAAAACTGTTTTTT. Translation: CASSFRGTGDEKLFF.

The chain uses TRBV11-3 and TRBJ2-5, with TRBD2 matching over 10 bases. Germline V gene sequence: CDR1 SGHNT, CDR2 YENEEA. The J segment lost 4 bases and the V segment lost 1 base, leaving 3 bases of the junction unmatched. The CDR3 runs 15 residues. CDR3 in DNA: TGTGCCAGCAGCTTAGGGGGACTAGCGACAGAGACCCAGTACTTC. Amino acid sequence: CASSLGGLATETQYF. Full variable domain (missing parts from reference TRBV11-3 and TRBJ2-5): EAGVVQSPRYKIIEKKQPVAFWCNPISGHNTLYWYLQNLGQGPELLIRYENEEAVDDSQLPKDRFSAERLKGVDSTLKIQPAELGDSAVYLCASSLGGLATETQYFGPGTRLLVL.

The CDR3 DNA reads as TGTGCCAGTAGTATAGACAGACAGGGGGCGCAGAACACTGAAGCTTTCTTT. This gives the protein CASSIDRQGAQNTEAFF. The J gene is TRBJ1-1, the V gene TRBV19; the match to TRBD1 covers 10 bases. The CDR3 is 17 amino acids. Germline values: CDR1 LNHDA, CDR2 SQIVND (reference sequence). The V and J ends lost 0 bases and 1 base, in that order; junction bases with no gene match: 5.

The V and J genes are TRBV19 and TRBJ1-5, with D possibly TRBD1 on 6 matching bases. The V gene lost 7 bases and the J gene lost 2 bases, with 15 bases spanning the gap. The CDR3 length is 15 residues. Germline V gene data show CDR1 as LNHDA and CDR2 as SQIVND (reference sequence). The CDR3 here is CASTLKAGGNQPQHF. The DNA of the CDR3 is TGTGCCAGTACCCTCAAAGCAGGGGGCAATCAGCCCCAGCATTTT.

The chain employs TRBV29-1 and TRBJ1-5, with unresolved D. The germline V and J ends were trimmed by 4 bases and 0 bases, with 7 bases remaining between them. This CDR3 has 13 amino acids. CDR1 and CDR2 (germline): SQVTM, ANQGSEA. The DNA of the CDR3 is TGCAGCGTTGCCAGCGGTAGCAATCAGCCCCAGCATTTT. As protein: CSVASGSNQPQHF.

The rearrangement uses TRBV24-1 and TRBJ1-1; 7 bases are a match to TRBD1. The CDR3 is 13 amino acids. Trimming cost V 6 bases and J 8 bases; bases outside gene matches: 8. Germline lookup yields CDR1 KGHDR and CDR2 SFDVKD. This CDR3 is CATSKGAGAEAFF. The CDR3 DNA reads as TGTGCCACCAGTAAGGGGGCGGGTGCAGAAGCTTTCTTT.

The chain joins TRBV12-5 to TRBJ2-5, with a weak D call TRBD2 (6 bases). The CDR3 contains 12 residues. V lost 5 bases and J lost 5, with 9 bases in between. CDR1 is LGHNT and CDR2 is FRNRAP in the germline V gene. CDR3 in amino acids: CASGREVETQYF. The CDR3 DNA is TGTGCTAGTGGTAGGGAGGTGGAGACCCAGTACTTC. Looking up the rest from reference TRBV12-5 and TRBJ2-5 gives the full variable domain: DARVTQTPRHKVTEMGQEVTMRCQPILGHNTVFWYRQTMMQGLELLAYFRNRAPLDDSGMPKDRFSAEMPDATLATLKIQPSEPRDSAVYFCASGREVETQYFGPGTRLLVL.

The chain joins TRBV4-1 to TRBJ1-1, with D possibly matching TRBD1 (6 bases). Germline V gene data show CDR1 as MGHRA and CDR2 as YSYEKL. The CDR3 has 15 residues. Trimming pared 3 bases from V and 4 bases from J, leaving 15 bases between. The CDR3 nucleotides read TGCGCCAGCAGCCAGGGAGTACAGGGTGCCACTGAAGCTTTCTTT. This translates into CASSQGVQGATEAFF.

The chain recombines TRBV9 with TRBJ1-3; D is possibly TRBD1 (5 bases). The CDR3 sequence is 15 residues long. The ends were cut back, 4 bases at V and 0 bases at J, with 11 bases in the middle. Germline assignment: CDR1 SGDLS and CDR2 YYNGEE. CDR3 region: CASSRDSSSGNTIYF. The CDR3 nucleotides read TGTGCCAGCAGCCGGGACTCGAGCTCTGGAAACACCATATATTTT. The complete variable domain, with remaining parts taken from reference TRBV9 and TRBJ1-3, reads DSGVTQTPKHLITATGQRVTLRCSPRSGDLSVYWYQQSLDQGLQFLIQYYNGEERAKGNILERFSAQQFPDLHSELNLSSLELGDSALYFCASSRDSSSGNTIYFGEGSWLTVV.

This sequence joins TRBV11-2 and TRBJ2-7; D is unresolved. The CDR3 totals 14 residues. V was trimmed by 1 base and J by 4 bases, leaving 11 bases between them. Germline lookup yields CDR1 SGHAT and CDR2 FQNNGV. The CDR3 reads CASSLAAGFYEQYF. The CDR3 DNA follows: TGTGCCAGCAGCTTAGCGGCAGGTTTTTACGAGCAGTACTTC.